This T cell receptor beta chain was recovered during a study of early T cells in non-severe SARS-CoV-2 infection. One entry per CDR3 protein results from TCRdb running MiXCR on the 5' RACE reads. Among roughly 51,000 distinct CDR3 sequences listed, about 7.8% were seen once. CDR1 is MNHEY and CDR2 is SVGEGT in the germline V gene. The CDR3 is made up of 14 amino acids. J gave up 7 bases and V 6 bases, and 11 bases lay outside the gene matches. V and J are TRBV6-2 or TRBV6-3 and TRBJ2-7; 8 bases map to TRBD1. This receptor was obtained from an adult who was a healthcare worker with PCR-confirmed SARS-CoV-2 infection or an uninfected control (not recorded which). Sample: whole blood. The CDR3 spells CASSRQGRVLEQYF. CDR3 nucleotide sequence: TGTGCCAGCAGCAGACAGGGGCGCGTGTTAGAGCAGTACTTC.